These 14 T cell receptor beta chains originate from one sample sequenced in a study of cytomegalovirus exposure and HLA in healthy donors. Primers included in the PCR were 60 Vbeta and 13 Jbeta primers. TCRdb's copy holds only in-frame clones and misses some; the assay was immunoSEQ multiplex PCR. The sample is made up of roughly 36,000 clones, and the top ten hold roughly 3.3% of it. Sequences were obtained from PBMCs. These receptors came from a woman between 25 and 40 years old in good health and CMV-seropositive.

The V call is TRBV11-2, the J call TRBJ2-2; 8 bases map to TRBD2. The V segment lost 1 base and the J segment 2 bases; nucleotides outside the gene matches: 6. CDR1 and CDR2 from the germline V gene are SGHAT and FQNNGV. The length of the CDR3 is 17 residues. The CDR3 nucleotides read TGTGCCAGCAGCTTAGGTCGGGGGGGGGCCAACACCGGGGAGCTGTTTTTT. Translating it yields CASSLGRGGANTGELFF.

The V call is TRBV5-6, the J call TRBJ2-1, with 7 positions matching TRBD1. Unmatched junction bases numbered 7, after V lost 0 bases and J lost 4 bases. This CDR3 spans 16 amino acids. The V gene's germline CDR1 is SGHDT and CDR2 YYEEEE. For the CDR3, the DNA is TGTGCCAGCAGCTTGGCCGTCGGGACAGCGTACAATGAGCAGTTCTTC. This sequence encodes CASSLAVGTAYNEQFF.

The chain couples TRBV5-1 to TRBJ1-2, with 7 positions matching TRBD1. In germline, CDR1 is SGHRS, CDR2 YFSETQ. This CDR3 spans 14 amino acids. With V trimmed by 3 bases and J by 4 bases, 6 bases remained unmatched. CDR3 DNA sequence: TGCGCCAGCAGCTCTAACAGGGGCGGCTATGGCTACACCTTC. This sequence encodes CASSSNRGGYGYTF.

This chain connects TRBV18 to TRBJ2-3, with D possibly matching TRBD2 (5 bases). CDR1 and CDR2 from the germline V gene are KGHSH and LQKENI. This CDR3 region has 13 residues. The ends were cut back, 3 bases at V and 6 bases at J, with 10 bases in the middle. This chain's CDR3 is CASSPRAADTQYF. As DNA, the CDR3 is TGTGCCAGCTCACCCCGAGCGGCGGATACGCAGTATTTT.

The chain employs TRBV5-8 and TRBJ2-6; a weak D match, TRBD2 (5 bases). The germline CDR1 and CDR2 sequences are SGHTS and YDEGEE. Deletions cut 4 bases from V and 5 bases from J, with 13 bases between. The CDR3 totals 15 residues. CDR3 region: CASSLGLDRANVLTF. As DNA, the CDR3 is TGTGCCAGCAGCCTCGGACTCGATAGGGCCAACGTCCTGACTTTC.

The chain has TRBV2 and TRBJ1-2, with D uncertain. Trimming pared 1 base from V and 3 bases from J, leaving 6 bases between. Germline assignment: CDR1 SNHLY and CDR2 FYNNEI. The CDR3 contains 13 residues. The DNA for the CDR3 is TGTGCCAGCAGTGAAGTGGCAGACTATGGCTACACCTTC. This codes for CASSEVADYGYTF.

J is TRBJ2-2 and V is TRBV2; TRBD1 is a possible D gene (6 bases). CDR3 size: 15 residues. V was shortened by 2 bases and J by 5 bases, with 12 bases between the two germline ends. Per germline, CDR1 SNHLY and CDR2 FYNNEI. CDR3 sequence (DNA): TGTGCCAGCAGTGAATGGGGCCAGGGGACCGGGGAGCTGTTTTTT. This translates into CASSEWGQGTGELFF.

As DNA, the CDR3 is TGTGCCAGCAGCTTAAGCGTTAGCACAGATACGCAGTATTTT. This codes for CASSLSVSTDTQYF. This chain uses TRBV11-3 with TRBJ2-3; D uncertain. Trimming took off 2 bases at V and 0 bases at J, with 6 bases between the two ends. CDR3 length: 14 residues. The V gene's germline CDR1 is SGHNT and CDR2 YENEEA.

This rearrangement joins TRBV9 to TRBJ1-5, with TRBD1 matching over 9 bases. V dropped 4 bases and J dropped 7; count of bases not matched to a gene: 6. Germline V lookup: CDR1 SGDLS, CDR2 YYNGEE. CDR3 size: 14 residues. In DNA form, the CDR3 reads TGTGCCAGCAGCCCTGGACAGGGGAGCCAGCCCCAGCATTTT. Translated, it gives CASSPGQGSQPQHF.

The rearrangement uses TRBV25-1 and TRBJ2-1; 8 bases are a match to TRBD2. Germline V gives CDR1 MGHDK, CDR2 SYGVNS. The CDR3 is made up of 15 amino acids. The V and J ends lost 4 bases and 3 bases, in that order; junction bases with no gene match: 5. The CDR3 region is CASSGASGFYNEQFF. DNA of the CDR3: TGTGCCAGCAGTGGAGCTAGCGGGTTCTACAATGAGCAGTTCTTC.

V and J are TRBV7-2 and TRBJ2-7, with 7 bases lining up with TRBD1. The CDR3 has 15 residues. Unmatched junction bases numbered 4, after V lost 2 bases and J lost 0 bases. The germline V gene has CDR1 SGHTA and CDR2 FQGNSA. The CDR3 reads CASSLTWDSSYEQYF. CDR3 bases: TGTGCCAGCAGCTTAACCTGGGACAGCTCCTACGAGCAGTACTTC.

V is TRBV4-1 and J is TRBJ1-2; D remains ambiguous. V was cut by 0 bases and J by 5 bases, with 7 bases left in between. Germline V CDR1 and CDR2: MGHRA, YSYEKL. The CDR3 is made up of 13 amino acids. CDR3 sequence (DNA): TGCGCCAGCAGCCAAGAAGAGGTATATGGCTACACCTTC. Translating gives CASSQEEVYGYTF.

V is TRBV5-1 and J is TRBJ2-5; tentative D call: TRBD2 (5 bases). The J call may not be correct, given that the DNA end is closer to TRBJ2-7. Per the germline V gene, CDR1 is SGHRS and CDR2 is YFSETQ. The CDR3 totals 15 residues. The CDR3 loop is CASSLPGSPIYEQYF. CDR3 sequence (DNA): TGCGCCAGCAGCCTACCGGGATCCCCTATCTACGAGCAGTACTTC.

The chain is built from TRBV30 and TRBJ2-3; D possibly corresponds to TRBD1 (5 bases). The CDR3 has 14 residues. The V gene lost 0 bases and the J gene lost 2 bases, with 9 bases spanning the gap. Germline values: CDR1 GTSNPN, CDR2 SVGIG (reference sequence). The CDR3 DNA sequence: TGTGCCTGGAGTGTAAGGGGCGCCACAGATACGCAGTATTTT. Protein product: CAWSVRGATDTQYF.